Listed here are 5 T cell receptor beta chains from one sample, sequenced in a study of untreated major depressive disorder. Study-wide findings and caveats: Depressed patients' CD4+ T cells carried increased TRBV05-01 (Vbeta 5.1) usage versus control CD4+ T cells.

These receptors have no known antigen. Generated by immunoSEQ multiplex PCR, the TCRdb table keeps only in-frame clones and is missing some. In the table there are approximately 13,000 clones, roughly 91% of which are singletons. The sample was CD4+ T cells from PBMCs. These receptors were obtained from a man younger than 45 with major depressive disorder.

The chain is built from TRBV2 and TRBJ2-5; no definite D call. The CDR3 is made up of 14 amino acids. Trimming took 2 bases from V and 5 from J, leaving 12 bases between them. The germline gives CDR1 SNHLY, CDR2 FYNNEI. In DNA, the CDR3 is TGTGCCAGCAGTGAATACTTCCGCCCTGAGACCCAGTACTTC. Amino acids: CASSEYFRPETQYF.

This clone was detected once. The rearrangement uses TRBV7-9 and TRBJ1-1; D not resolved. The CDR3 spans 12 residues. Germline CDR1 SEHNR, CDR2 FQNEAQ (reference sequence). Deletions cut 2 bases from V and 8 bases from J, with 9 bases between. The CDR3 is CASSLTLGEAFF. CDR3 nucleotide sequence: TGTGCCAGCAGCTTAACCTTGGGGGAAGCTTTCTTT.

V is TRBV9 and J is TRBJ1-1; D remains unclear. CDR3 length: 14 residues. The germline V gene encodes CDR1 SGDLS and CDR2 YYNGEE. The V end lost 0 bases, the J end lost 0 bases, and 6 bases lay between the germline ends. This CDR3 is CASSVGLLNTEAFF. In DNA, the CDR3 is TGTGCCAGCAGCGTAGGGTTGTTGAACACTGAAGCTTTCTTT.

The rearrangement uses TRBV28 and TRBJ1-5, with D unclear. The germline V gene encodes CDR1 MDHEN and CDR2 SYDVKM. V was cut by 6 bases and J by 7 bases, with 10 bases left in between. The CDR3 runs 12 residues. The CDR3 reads CASSGVGQPQHF. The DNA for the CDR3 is TGTGCCAGCAGCGGGGTGGGCCAGCCCCAGCATTTT. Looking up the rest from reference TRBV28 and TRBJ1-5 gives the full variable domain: DVKVTQSSRYLVKRTGEKVFLECVQDMDHENMFWYRQDPGLGLRLIYFSYDVKMKEKGDIPEGYSVSREKKERFSLILESASTNQTSMYLCASSGVGQPQHFGDGTRLSIL.

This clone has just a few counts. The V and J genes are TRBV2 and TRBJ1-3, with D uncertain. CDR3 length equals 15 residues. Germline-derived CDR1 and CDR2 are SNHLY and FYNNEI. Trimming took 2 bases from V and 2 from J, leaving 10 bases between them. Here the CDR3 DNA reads TGTGCCAGCAGTGAATCTGGAATCCCTGGAAACACCATATATTTT. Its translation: CASSESGIPGNTIYF.